This T cell receptor (beta chain) derives from a study of regulatory T cells in long-lasting Graves disease. Across the whole study: Graves' patients, diagnosed recently, had received antithyroid drugs under 3 months.

In this sample, this clonotype turned up many times. Stated time point: newly diagnosed GD, antithyroid drugs for less than 3 months. The TCR library was made from RNA extracted from PBMCs. Trimming took off 5 bases at V and 7 bases at J, with 24 bases between the two ends. Germline-derived CDR1 and CDR2 are SEHNR and FQNEAQ (reference sequence). The CDR3 spans 16 residues. Arm-PCR of CDR3 regions and iRepertoire HTBI primers were used to build TCR beta libraries. TCRdb analysed the multiplex PCR reads with MiXCR anew, one entry per CDR3 protein. The sample carries 530,000 or so distinct CDR3 sequences, about 16% recorded once. These data were likewise used in another study, on T cells in Graves' hyperthyroidism and ophthalmopathy. That paper adds: HTBI primers drove first-round RT-PCR of the TCR CDR3.

The starting material was peripheral blood mononuclear cells (PBMCs), obtained at new diagnosis, from a patient treated with antithyroid drugs. The chain combines TRBV7-9 with TRBJ2-7, with D unresolved. This receptor was identified in a man between 18 and 29 years old with Graves disease. The CDR3 sequence: CASSQFRLRSLGEQYF. CDR3 bases: TGTGCCAGCAGCCAGTTTCGCCTGAGATCCCTTGGTGAGCAGTACTTC. The variable domain in full, completed from reference TRBV7-9 and TRBJ2-7, reads DTGVSQNPRHKITKRGQNVTFRCDPISEHNRLYWYRQTLGQGPEFLTYFQNEAQLEKSRLLSDRFSAERPKGSFSTLEIQRTEQGDSAMYLCASSQFRLRSLGEQYFGPGTRLTVT.